The clone carrying this T cell receptor beta chain was observed a handful of times. This entry is derived from a study of blood T cell repertoires in COVID-19. Study context: T cells, B-cell-depleted T cells, or PBMCs provided the cDNA or gDNA that served as material.

Germline-derived CDR1 and CDR2 are MNHNS and SASEGT. The CDR3 extends over 12 amino acids. Trimming took 5 bases from V and 5 from J, leaving 8 bases between them. As processed by the authors: Reference gene primer amplification gave nucleated cell count estimates. TCRdb keeps only in-frame clones here, not all; method: immunoSEQ multiplex PCR. V and J calls and clone size are given by that table; D and trimming were obtained from the DNA. Of 200,000 to 250,000 clones in the sample, around 84% were seen once. The sample comprised peripheral blood. This chain joins TRBV6-1 and TRBJ2-3, with D possibly TRBD2 on 5 matching bases. The TCR comes from a woman in her forties who had recovered from COVID-19. In nucleotides, the CDR3 is TGTGCCAGCAGTCTAGGAGGAGATACGCAGTATTTT. Translated, it gives CASSLGGDTQYF.